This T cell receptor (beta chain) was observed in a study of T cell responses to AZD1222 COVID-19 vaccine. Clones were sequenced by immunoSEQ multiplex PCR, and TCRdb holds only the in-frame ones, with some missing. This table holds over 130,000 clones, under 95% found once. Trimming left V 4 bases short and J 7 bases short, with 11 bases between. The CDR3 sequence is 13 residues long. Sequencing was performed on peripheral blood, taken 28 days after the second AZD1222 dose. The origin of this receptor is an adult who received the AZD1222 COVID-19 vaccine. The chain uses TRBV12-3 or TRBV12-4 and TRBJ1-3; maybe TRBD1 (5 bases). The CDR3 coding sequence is TGTGCCAGCAGTTCTCAGGGTTGGAACACCATATATTTT. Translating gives CASSSQGWNTIYF.